This TCR beta chain was obtained from a study of siplizumab effects on memory and regulatory T cells. Study results and limitations: Naive T cells were seemingly more diverse than memory cells, and major contributions to the alloresponse seemed to be made by them. The authors could not assign a naive or memory phenotype to roughly 75-97% of proliferating CD4+ or CD8+ clones.

Only in-frame clones appear in the TCRdb table, and some are missing; sequencing was by immunoSEQ multiplex PCR. This sample has 75,000 to 100,000 clones, with about 94% found just once. Of note for this clone: The antigen remains undetermined.

The clonotype was recovered from a human donor in good health. The material sequenced was non-Treg CD4+ T cells sorted from blood.

CDR3 amino acids: CASSSPGLSSGNTIYF. DNA for the CDR3: TGTGCCAGCTCATCTCCAGGCCTAAGCTCTGGAAACACCATATATTTT. V gene TRBV18 combines with J gene TRBJ1-3; D call uncertain. CDR3 length: 16 residues. From germline, CDR1 is KGHSH and CDR2 LQKENI. The V gene lost 5 bases and the J gene lost 0 bases, with 14 bases spanning the gap.